The 11 T cell receptor beta chains below come from one sample, sequenced in a study of post-analysis software for immune sequencing data. Notes on the study in general: Patients used about five TRBV segments, including TRBV5-6, TRBV5-1 and TRBV20-1, more often than controls.

Carried by the TCR beta cDNA libraries were unique molecular identifiers. A single record per CDR3 protein comes from TCRdb applying MiXCR to the PCR reads. The sample consists of over 700,000 distinct CDR3 sequences, 25% to 30% of them appearing once. Their antigen targets remain unknown. The specimen was blood. The receptors here all came from a girl aged 5 to 17 with multiple sclerosis.

The gene calls are TRBV28 and TRBJ2-7, with 9 bases lining up with TRBD1. The CDR3 contains 15 residues. The trim removed 2 bases at V and 3 bases at J, leaving 5 bases unmatched. Germline V gene lookup returns CDR1 MDHEN and CDR2 SYDVKM. The CDR3 here is CASSLGDRDNYEQYF. The CDR3 coding sequence is TGTGCCAGCAGTTTAGGGGACAGGGACAACTACGAGCAGTACTTC.

In regard to this clonotype: A much larger clonotype is one base distant, so this may be a read error. V usage is TRBV4-3 and J usage is TRBJ2-7; unclear D gene. CDR1 is LGHNA and CDR2 is YSLEER in the germline V gene. The CDR3 has 14 amino acids. DNA of the CDR3: TGCGCCAGCAGCCAAGAACCGAGCTCCTACGCGCAGTACTTC. This gives the protein CASSQEPSSYAQYF.

Details on this clonotype: A read error is likely, as this CDR3 ends without the conserved phenylalanine or tryptophan. The J gene is TRBJ2-1, the V gene TRBV5-1; 7 bases align to TRBD2. The germline gives CDR1 SGHRS, CDR2 YFSETQ. The CDR3 consists of 15 residues. V lost 4 bases and J lost 4; bases outside the gene matches: 8. The CDR3 sequence is CASSGRASGYNEQFC. In DNA, the CDR3 is TGCGCCAGCAGCGGAAGAGCTAGCGGTTACAATGAGCAGTTCTGC.

The rearrangement links TRBV6-5 to TRBJ1-4; the match to TRBD1 covers 8 bases. The CDR3 runs to 15 residues. Germline V CDR1 and CDR2: MNHEY, SVGAGI. Trimming took 6 bases from V and 5 from J; bases not matched to a gene: 8. The CDR3 reads CASSPHRGDNEKLFF. Written as DNA, the CDR3 is TGTGCCAGCAGCCCGCACAGGGGGGACAATGAAAAACTGTTTTTT.

V and J are TRBV5-1 and TRBJ2-2; D not certain. Germline lookup yields CDR1 SGHRS and CDR2 YFSETQ. Trimming removed 0 bases from V and 1 base from J, with 7 bases in between. CDR3 length equals 15 residues. The CDR3 loop is CASSLVSENTGELFF. In nucleotides, the CDR3 is TGCGCCAGCAGCTTGGTGTCGGAGAACACCGGGGAGCTGTTTTTT.

V is TRBV7-2 and J is TRBJ1-2, with TRBD1 matching 8 bases. Germline V gene lookup returns CDR1 SGHTA and CDR2 FQGNSA. Trimming removed 5 bases from V and 2 bases from J; junction bases left unmatched: 4. This CDR3 comprises 14 residues. The CDR3 region has the DNA TGTGCCAGCAGCGCAGGGGGCCGGAACTATGGCTACACCTTC. Its protein product is CASSAGGRNYGYTF.

There are a few counts of this clonotype. This rearrangement joins TRBV5-6 to TRBJ2-5, with TRBD2 as a possible D gene (6 bases). V was pared by 4 bases and J by 2 bases, with 15 bases between. This CDR3 spans 15 amino acids. CDR1 is SGHDT and CDR2 is YYEEEE in the germline V gene. Here the CDR3 reads CASSVAGTLQETQYF. The CDR3 DNA reads TGTGCCAGCAGCGTAGCCGGGACTCTGCAAGAGACCCAGTACTTC.

This clonotype was counted a few times. The CDR3 loop is CASRYGTGPNSPLHF. CDR3 nucleotides: TGCGCCAGCAGATATGGAACAGGGCCGAATTCACCCCTCCACTTT. This chain links TRBV5-1 with TRBJ1-6; the D gene is possibly TRBD1 (6 bases). The CDR3 runs to 15 residues. Trimming left V 5 bases short and J 7 bases short, with 16 bases between. The germline gives CDR1 SGHRS, CDR2 YFSETQ.

In this sample, this clonotype turned up many times. The chain recombines TRBV4-1 with TRBJ1-4; D is perhaps TRBD1 (6 bases). The germline gives CDR1 MGHRA, CDR2 YSYEKL. Trimming took off 5 bases at V and 8 bases at J, with 12 bases between the two ends. The CDR3 loop spans 13 amino acids. The CDR3: CASSYREREKLFF. The DNA for the CDR3 is TGCGCCAGCAGCTACAGGGAAAGGGAAAAACTGTTTTTT.

In its sample, this clonotype was seen a few times. J is TRBJ2-1 and V is TRBV7-9; D is ambiguous. Trimming stripped 1 base from V and 7 bases from J, with 14 bases between. Per the germline V gene, CDR1 is SEHNR and CDR2 is FQNEAQ (reference sequence). This CDR3 spans 15 amino acids. For the CDR3, the DNA is TGTGCCAGCAGCTTAGGGGTCCCCACGCTTAATGAGCAGTTCTTC. It is translated as CASSLGVPTLNEQFF.

The chain recombines TRBV20-1 with TRBJ2-7; 13 nucleotides line up with TRBD2. This CDR3 is 15 amino acids long. Per germline, CDR1 DFQATT and CDR2 SNEGSKA (reference sequence). V gave up 4 bases and J gave up 2 bases; unmatched junction bases: 5. CDR3 sequence: CSATRTSGGTYEQYF. The CDR3 DNA reads as TGCAGTGCTACACGGACTAGCGGGGGCACCTACGAGCAGTACTTC.